The T cell receptor (beta chain) described here comes from a study of spatial heterogeneity in lung cancer. This clonotype is labeled medium-sized (0.01 to 0.1%). Its antigen is undetermined. This beta chain appears as a stray read in a library generated for alpha chains; its size is not informative. This sample's time point: sample taken at primary tumor resection. Patients with untreated early-stage non-small cell lung cancer, numbering 55 to 80, were the donors. Trimming removed 4 bases at V and 3 bases at J, with 10 bases between. CDR1 is SGHRS, CDR2 YFSETQ, per germline. The CDR3 contains 13 residues. In TCRdb, the 5' RACE reads were re-called with MiXCR into one record per CDR3 protein. The sample holds 1,400 to 1,500 distinct CDR3 sequences, 10% to 15% seen once. Study-level findings and limits: Counts of expanded alpha and beta TCRs within tumors tracked the tumor nonsynonymous mutation count.

This clonotype originated in a female donor with early-stage non-small cell lung cancer. The chain combines TRBV5-1 with TRBJ2-5, with a weak D call TRBD2 (5 bases). The source was lung tumor tissue, collected at surgery. Here the CDR3 reads CASSPGVEETQYF. The CDR3 nucleotides read TGCGCCAGCAGCCCCGGGGTAGAAGAGACCCAGTACTTC.